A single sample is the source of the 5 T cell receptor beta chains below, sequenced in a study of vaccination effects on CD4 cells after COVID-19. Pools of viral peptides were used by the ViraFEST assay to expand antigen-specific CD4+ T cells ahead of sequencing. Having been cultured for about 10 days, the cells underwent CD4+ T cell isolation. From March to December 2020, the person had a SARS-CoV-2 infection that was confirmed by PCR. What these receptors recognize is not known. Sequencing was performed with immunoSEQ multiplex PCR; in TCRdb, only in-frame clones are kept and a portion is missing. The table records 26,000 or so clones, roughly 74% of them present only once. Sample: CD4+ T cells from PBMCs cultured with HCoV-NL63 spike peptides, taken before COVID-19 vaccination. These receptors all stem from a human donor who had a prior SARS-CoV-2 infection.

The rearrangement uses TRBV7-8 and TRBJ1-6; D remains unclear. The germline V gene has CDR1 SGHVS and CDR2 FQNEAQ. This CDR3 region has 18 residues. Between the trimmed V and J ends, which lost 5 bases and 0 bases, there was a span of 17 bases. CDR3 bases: TGTGCCAGCAGCCGAGTCCCGGGCGCCAGCTCCTATAATTCACCCCTCCACTTT. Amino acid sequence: CASSRVPGASSYNSPLHF.

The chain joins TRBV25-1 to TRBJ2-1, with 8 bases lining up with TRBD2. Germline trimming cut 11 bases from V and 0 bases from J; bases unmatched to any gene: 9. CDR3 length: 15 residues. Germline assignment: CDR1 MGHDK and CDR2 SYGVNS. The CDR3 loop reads CAPIAGRSSYNEQFF. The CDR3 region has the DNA TGTGCCCCTATAGCGGGAAGAAGCTCCTACAATGAGCAGTTCTTC.

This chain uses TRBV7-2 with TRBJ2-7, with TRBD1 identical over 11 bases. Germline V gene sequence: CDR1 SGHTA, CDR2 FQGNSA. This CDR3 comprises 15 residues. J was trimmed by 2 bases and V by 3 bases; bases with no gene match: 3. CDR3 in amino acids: CASSLDRGRTYEQYF. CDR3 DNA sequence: TGTGCCAGCAGCTTGGACAGGGGGCGTACCTACGAGCAGTACTTC.

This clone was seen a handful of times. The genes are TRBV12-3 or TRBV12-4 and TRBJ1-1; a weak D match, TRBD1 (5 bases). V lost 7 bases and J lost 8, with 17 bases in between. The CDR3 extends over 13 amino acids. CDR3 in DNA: TGTGCCAGCATTAACCACCGGGACGGCGAAGCTTTCTTT. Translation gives CASINHRDGEAFF.

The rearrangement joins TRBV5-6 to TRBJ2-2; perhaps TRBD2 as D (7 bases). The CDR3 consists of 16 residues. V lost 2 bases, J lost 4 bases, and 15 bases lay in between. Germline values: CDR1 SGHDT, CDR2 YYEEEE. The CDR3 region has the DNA TGTGCCAGCAGCTTCCTTCGGGGGGCGCTCACCGGGGAGCTGTTTTTT. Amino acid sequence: CASSFLRGALTGELFF.